This TCR beta chain was identified during a study of blood T cell repertoires in COVID-19. Study summary: Samples representing acute and convalescent COVID-19 were sourced from the United States, Italy and Spain. From T cells, B-cell-depleted T cells, or PBMCs came the material, which was cDNA or gDNA.

The repertoire was sequenced with immunoSEQ multiplex PCR; TCRdb's copy has only in-frame clones and lacks some. In the table there are hundreds of thousands of clones, 85% to 90% of which are singletons. The CDR3 length is 17 residues. Germline values: CDR1 SGHNT, CDR2 YYREEE (reference sequence). Losses at the gene ends were 3 bases for V and 3 bases for J; bases not matched to a gene: 15. The TCR was taken from a man aged 55 to 70 who had recovered from COVID-19. The sequenced sample consisted of peripheral blood. The V and J genes are TRBV5-4 and TRBJ2-7; 7 bases agree with TRBD2. This CDR3 reads CASSSGSSGSGGYEQYF. The CDR3 nucleotides are TGTGCCAGCAGCTCGGGTTCATCAGGGTCGGGGGGCTACGAGCAGTACTTC.